The clone carrying this T cell receptor (beta chain) was detected once. The sample comes from a study of blood T cell repertoires in COVID-19. Germline CDR1 and CDR2: SGHDN and FVKESK. The CDR3 has 14 residues. Trimming shortened V by 3 bases and J by 2 bases, and 11 bases separated the two germline ends. TCRdb keeps only in-frame clones here, not all; method: immunoSEQ multiplex PCR. The table lists around 50,000 clones, 75% to 85% of them singletons. Sequenced sample: peripheral blood. This clonotype originated in a man aged 35-49 years with acute or convalescent COVID-19. This sequence joins TRBV14 and TRBJ2-7, with no clear D. Here the CDR3 reads CASSQGPLPYEQYF. Here the CDR3 DNA reads TGTGCCAGCAGCCAGGGCCCCTTGCCCTACGAGCAGTACTTC.